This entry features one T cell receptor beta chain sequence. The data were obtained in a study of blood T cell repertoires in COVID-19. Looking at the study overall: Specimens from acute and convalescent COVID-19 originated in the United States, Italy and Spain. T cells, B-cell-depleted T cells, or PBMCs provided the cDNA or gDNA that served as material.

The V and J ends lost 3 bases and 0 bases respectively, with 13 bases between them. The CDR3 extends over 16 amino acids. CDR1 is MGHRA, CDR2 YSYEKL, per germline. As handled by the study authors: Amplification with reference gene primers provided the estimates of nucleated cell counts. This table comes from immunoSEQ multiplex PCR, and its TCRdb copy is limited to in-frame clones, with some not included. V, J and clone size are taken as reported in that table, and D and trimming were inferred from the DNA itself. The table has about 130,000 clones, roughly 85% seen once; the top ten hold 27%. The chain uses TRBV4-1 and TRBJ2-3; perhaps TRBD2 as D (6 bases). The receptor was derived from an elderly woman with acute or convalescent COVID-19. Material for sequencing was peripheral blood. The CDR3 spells CASSHQTSTSTDTQYF. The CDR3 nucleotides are TGCGCCAGCAGCCATCAAACTAGCACTAGCACAGATACGCAGTATTTT.